This T cell receptor beta chain was sequenced during a study of blood T cell repertoires in COVID-19 (dated by TCRdb to the early 2020s). Background on the whole study: Samples from collaborators originated in the United States, Italy and Spain and spanned both the acute and convalescent phases of COVID-19. The material from the prospective study consisted of cDNA or gDNA derived from T cells, B-cell-depleted T cells, or PBMCs. Samples were obtained from the ongoing ImmuneRACE study (first 160 participants) and from about 1,300 subjects provided by 6 global collaborators. The repertoires were released in a freely available public database intended as a resource for research on the immune response to SARS-CoV-2. Nearly every sample came with metadata listing a de-identified subject ID, COVID-19 status, age in years and sex. The dataset comprised deeply sampled blood TCRbeta repertoires from subjects exposed to, actively infected with, or recovered from COVID-19. Where available, HLA class I and class II types were obtained from metadata supplied by the sample provider rather than from assay-based typing.

The immunoSEQ Assay, a bias-controlled multiplex PCR, was used to amplify TCRbeta CDR3 regions from genomic DNA. Per the original workflow: Within the assay, amplification of reference gene primers was used to estimate how many nucleated cells each sample contained. To quantify the absolute abundance of each unique TCRbeta CDR3 rearrangement, sequence reads were collapsed and filtered. For each sample, productive Simpson clonality was calculated as the square root of Simpson's diversity index across productive rearrangements. TCRdb re-hosts the immuneACCESS table, in-frame sequences only. Its copies lack some clones; in the studies checked, an unresolved V gene accounts for under half of them, and the cause for the rest is not known. For V, J and clone size, that table is used; D and trimming come from the DNA. This sample gives hundreds of thousands of clones in total; around 80% of them show up just once. The top ten hold roughly 8.8% of the sample.

The germline V gene sets CDR1 to MDHEN and CDR2 to SYDVKM. Measured from the cysteine to the phenylalanine, the CDR3 is 15 residues long. The retained sequence is limited to the CDR3, 45 bases, with the frame set at the first base. Deletion took 6 bases off V and 8 bases off J, with a span of 19 bases between the germline ends. Each collaborating institution followed its own protocols to collect whole blood in K2EDTA tubes. For TCRbeta analysis, collaborators shipped samples in one of three forms: frozen whole blood, isolated PBMCs, or DNA extracted from either of those sample types. Beyond this particular receptor, the publication reports: Clinical and demographic metadata were provided uncurated, with the amount varying by source and participant.

As to this clone: This receptor's antigen is unknown. The sample holds no much larger clone one base away, and base qualities are not on file.

This receptor was taken from a woman in her 50s with acute or convalescent COVID-19. Here the chain combines TRBV28 and TRBJ1-4; TRBD1 is perhaps the D gene, given 5 matching bases. Sequencing was carried out using peripheral blood. The encoded CDR3 is CASSPTAGILEKLFF. The DNA reads TGTGCCAGCAGCCCTACCGCAGGGATACTAGAAAAACTGTTTTTT.